A single sample is the source of the 15 T cell receptor beta chains below, sequenced in a study of monozygotic twins with inflammatory bowel disease. TCRdb reprocessed the 5' RACE reads, with one entry per CDR3 protein and no DNA. Its table records some 400,000 distinct CDR3 sequences. The sample was blood. These receptors were taken from a human donor with ulcerative colitis or Crohn's disease, or a healthy co-twin of an affected twin (not recorded which).

The V call is TRBV7-3, the J call TRBJ2-1; the TCRdb D gene call, TRBD1, has no DNA to confirm it. From germline, CDR1 is SGHTA and CDR2 FQGTGA. This CDR3 is built from 17 residues. The CDR3 reads CASSLLGTGVSYNEQFF.

CDR3 sequence reads: CASSPRQTQETQYF. The rearrangement joins TRBV18 to TRBJ2-5; TCRdb reports TRBD1, a call that lacks DNA to check it against. Per the germline V gene, CDR1 is KGHSH and CDR2 is LQKENI. This CDR3 has 14 amino acids.

The chain couples TRBV5-1 to TRBJ2-5; TCRdb returns TRBD2, unconfirmable since there is no DNA. Germline CDR1 reads SGHRS; CDR2 reads YFSETQ. CDR3 length equals 15 residues. This CDR3 is CASSQTSAGGKTQYF.

The V gene is TRBV5-1, the J gene TRBJ2-5; TCRdb calls TRBD1, which cannot be checked without DNA. The V gene's germline CDR1 is SGHRS and CDR2 YFSETQ. The CDR3 extends over 16 amino acids. CDR3 amino acids: CASSLGGPRPQETQYF.

This rearrangement joins TRBV12-3 or TRBV12-4 to TRBJ2-7; TCRdb's assignment of TRBD2 cannot be checked, as there is no DNA. The CDR3 loop spans 14 amino acids. CDR3 sequence reads: CARSYGTRGYEQYF.

V gene TRBV24-1 combines with J gene TRBJ2-2; TCRdb gives TRBD1 as the D gene, but with no DNA this cannot be confirmed. The CDR3 extends over 16 amino acids. Germline V gene sequence: CDR1 KGHDR, CDR2 SFDVKD. CDR3: CATSDMGGAIPGELFF.

This chain links TRBV7-3 with TRBJ2-1; TCRdb gives TRBD2 as the D gene, but with no DNA this cannot be confirmed. Germline V gives CDR1 SGHTA, CDR2 FQGTGA. The CDR3 contains 16 residues. The CDR3 sequence is CASSLIASGRYNEQFF. The full variable domain, its missing parts supplied by reference TRBV7-3 and TRBJ2-1, is GAGVSQTPSNKVTEKGKYVELRCDPISGHTALYWYRQSLGQGPEFLIYFQGTGAADDSGLPNDRFFAVRPEGSVSTLKIQRTERGDSAVYLCASSLIASGRYNEQFFGPGTRLTVL.

The chain links TRBV2 to TRBJ2-2; TCRdb outputs TRBD2, but without DNA this stays unchecked. The CDR3 length is 11 residues. Per the germline V gene, CDR1 is SNHLY and CDR2 is FYNNEI. The CDR3 here is CVTGGTGELFF.

This rearrangement joins TRBV29-1 to TRBJ2-7. The CDR3 totals 13 residues. Germline CDR1 SQVTM, CDR2 ANQGSEA. CDR3 amino acids: CSVEVGSSYEQYF.

This sequence joins TRBV19 and TRBJ1-2; the TCRdb call, TRBD1, lacks DNA for checking. This CDR3 is 13 amino acids long. Germline CDR1 is LNHDA and CDR2 is SQIVND (reference sequence). Here the CDR3 reads CASSTGRTYGYTF.

The chain joins TRBV3-1 to TRBJ2-7; absent DNA, TCRdb's TRBD1 call cannot be checked. The CDR3 consists of 14 residues. Germline V gives CDR1 LGHDT, CDR2 YNNKEL (reference sequence). CDR3 region: CASSQGSGGREQYF.

The V and J genes are TRBV19 and TRBJ1-2; the D call of TRBD1 rests on TCRdb alone, since no DNA is present to check it. The CDR3 runs to 13 residues. Germline lookup yields CDR1 LNHDA and CDR2 SQIVND (reference sequence). CDR3 region: CASRGTGPYGYTF.

The chain joins TRBV6-2 or TRBV6-3 to TRBJ2-7. CDR3 length: 13 residues. Germline assignment: CDR1 MNHEY and CDR2 SVGEGT. The CDR3 loop is CASSETPPYEQYF.

The chain links TRBV11-2 to TRBJ2-1; the TCRdb call, TRBD2, lacks DNA for checking. From germline, CDR1 is SGHAT and CDR2 FQNNGV. The CDR3 is made up of 15 amino acids. The CDR3 sequence: CASSSFAGDYNEQFF.

The chain employs TRBV18 and TRBJ2-5; TCRdb's D call of TRBD2 is untestable without DNA. The CDR3 length is 13 residues. In germline, CDR1 is KGHSH, CDR2 LQKENI. The chain's CDR3 is CASSPSLAGLKYF.